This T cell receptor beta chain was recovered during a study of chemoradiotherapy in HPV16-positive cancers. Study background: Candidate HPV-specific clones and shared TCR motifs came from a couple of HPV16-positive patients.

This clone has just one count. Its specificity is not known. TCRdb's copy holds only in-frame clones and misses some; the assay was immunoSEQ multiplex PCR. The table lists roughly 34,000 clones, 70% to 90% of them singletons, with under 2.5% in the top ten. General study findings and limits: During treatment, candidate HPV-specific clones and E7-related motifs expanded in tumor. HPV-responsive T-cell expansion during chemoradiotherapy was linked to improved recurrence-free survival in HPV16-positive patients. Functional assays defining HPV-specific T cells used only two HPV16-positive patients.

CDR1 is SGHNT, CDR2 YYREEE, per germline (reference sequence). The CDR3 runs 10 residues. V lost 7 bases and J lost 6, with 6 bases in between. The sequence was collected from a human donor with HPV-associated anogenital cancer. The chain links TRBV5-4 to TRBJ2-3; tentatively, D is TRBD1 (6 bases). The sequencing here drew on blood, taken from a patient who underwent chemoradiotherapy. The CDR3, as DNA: TGTGCCAGCCAGGGGGATACGCAGTATTTT. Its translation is CASQGDTQYF.